A single sample gave rise to the 18 T cell receptor beta chains below, sequenced in a study of T-cell reconstitution after alpha-beta-depleted transplantation in children. A TCRbeta library incorporating unique molecular identifiers was prepared. TCRdb re-called the PCR reads with MiXCR, one entry per CDR3 protein. Of some 200,000 distinct CDR3 sequences listed, under 8.5% are singletons. Here the sequenced sample was PBMCs, mostly from graft donor cells, taken 360 days after TCRalphabeta/CD19-depleted stem cell transplant. The source of these receptors is a male patient between 2 and 10 years old who had a stem cell transplant for acute myeloid leukemia, so the T cells may come from the graft donor.

There are many counts of this clonotype. This rearrangement joins TRBV5-1 to TRBJ1-5, with unresolved D. V dropped 4 bases and J dropped 4 bases, with 15 bases sitting between them. CDR1 SGHRS and CDR2 YFSETQ come from the germline V gene. This CDR3 spans 15 amino acids. The CDR3: CASSLTGLGNQPQHF. For the CDR3, the DNA is TGCGCCAGCAGCCTAACGGGGTTGGGGAATCAGCCCCAGCATTTT.

The chain links TRBV7-2 to TRBJ1-2; D is uncertain. V was cut by 1 base and J by 4 bases, with 10 bases left in between. The CDR3 runs 14 residues. The germline V gene encodes CDR1 SGHTA and CDR2 FQGNSA. The CDR3 loop is CASSLGVGRYGYTF. Written as DNA, the CDR3 is TGTGCCAGCAGCTTAGGTGTGGGCCGCTATGGCTACACCTTC. Full variable domain (rest looked up from reference TRBV7-2 and TRBJ1-2): GAGVSQSPSNKVTEKGKDVELRCDPISGHTALYWYRQSLGQGLEFLIYFQGNSAPDKSGLPSDRFSAERTGGSVSTLTIQRTQQEDSAVYLCASSLGVGRYGYTFGSGTRLTVV.

The sample holds many counts of this clonotype. The chain recombines TRBV5-1 with TRBJ2-2; unclear D gene. The germline V gene has CDR1 SGHRS and CDR2 YFSETQ. The CDR3 contains 15 residues. V was cut by 4 bases and J by 7 bases, with 17 bases left in between. In DNA, the CDR3 is TGCGCCAGCAGCCCGGTAACATCTCTTGTCGGGGAGCTGTTTTTT. It encodes CASSPVTSLVGELFF.

The rearrangement joins TRBV20-1 to TRBJ2-7; D unresolved. CDR3 length equals 14 residues. The germline gives CDR1 DFQATT, CDR2 SNEGSKA (reference sequence). V was shortened by 4 bases and J by 5 bases, with 18 bases between the two germline ends. The CDR3 DNA reads as TGCAGTGCTAACAACGGCCAGGACCTCCACGAGCAGTACTTC. Protein: CSANNGQDLHEQYF.

This clonotype was detected ten times or more. V is TRBV12-5 and J is TRBJ2-1; TRBD1 matches at 7 bases. The CDR3 is 19 residues long. V dropped 1 base and J dropped 5; count of bases not matched to a gene: 17. The V gene's germline CDR1 is LGHNT and CDR2 FRNRAP. CDR3 amino acids: CASGLAQQIQGWGNNEQFF. The CDR3 DNA is TGTGCTAGTGGTTTGGCCCAACAAATACAGGGGTGGGGGAACAATGAGCAGTTCTTC.

J is TRBJ2-1 and V is TRBV7-2; tentatively, D is TRBD2 (6 bases). V dropped 10 bases and J dropped 6 bases, with 13 bases sitting between them. The CDR3 loop spans 12 amino acids. The germline V gene has CDR1 SGHTA and CDR2 FQGNSA. In nucleotides, the CDR3 is TGTGCCACCCGAGGAGGGGTCAATGAGCAGTTCTTC. Translation gives CATRGGVNEQFF.

The CDR3 DNA reads as TGTGCCAGCCTGGGGGCGAAAGTTGGGTACAATGAGCAGTTCTTC. It codes for CASLGAKVGYNEQFF. This chain uses TRBV7-9 with TRBJ2-1; tentative D call: TRBD1 (6 bases). V gave up 8 bases and J gave up 4 bases, with 18 bases separating them. CDR1 is SEHNR, CDR2 FQNEAQ, per germline (reference sequence). This CDR3 is built from 15 residues.

This clonotype was picked up many times. The rearrangement links TRBV12-3 or TRBV12-4 to TRBJ2-2; D gene uncertain. V lost 5 bases, J lost 6 bases, and 10 bases lay in between. This CDR3 contains 13 residues. The CDR3 here is CASSPVGPGELFF. The CDR3 DNA is TGTGCCAGCAGTCCCGTCGGACCCGGGGAGCTGTTTTTT.

This clonotype was observed many times. The chain recombines TRBV30 with TRBJ2-1; TRBD1 agrees at 10 bases. Germline trimming cut 5 bases from V and 6 bases from J; bases unmatched to any gene: 4. The CDR3 sequence is 13 residues long. Germline CDR1 reads GTSNPN; CDR2 reads SVGIG (reference sequence). The CDR3, as DNA: TGTGCCTGGGAGGGGACAGGGGCCAATGAGCAGTTCTTC. Its protein is CAWEGTGANEQFF. Looking up the rest from reference TRBV30 and TRBJ2-1 gives the full variable domain: SQTIHQWPATLVQPVGSPLSLECTVEGTSNPNLYWYRQAAGRGLQLLFYSVGIGQISSEVPQNLSASRPQDRQFILSSKKLLLSDSGFYLCAWEGTGANEQFFGPGTRLTVL.

This clonotype was observed at least ten times. The V and J genes are TRBV29-1 and TRBJ2-1, with 13 bases lining up with TRBD2. Germline V CDR1 and CDR2: SQVTM, ANQGSEA. The ends lost 5 bases at V and 10 bases at J; junction bases unmatched: 8. The CDR3 spans 14 residues. The CDR3 DNA reads as TGCAGCGTTCTCGGACTAGCGGGAGTCCCGGAGCAGTTCTTC. Amino acids: CSVLGLAGVPEQFF.

This clonotype was observed many times. The J gene is TRBJ2-2, the V gene TRBV12-3 or TRBV12-4; 14 bases line up with TRBD2. There are 17 residues in the CDR3. The ends lost 6 bases at V and 5 bases at J; junction bases unmatched: 8. CDR3 loop: CASSSGTSGRKTGELFF. The DNA for the CDR3 is TGTGCCAGCAGCTCCGGGACTAGCGGGAGAAAGACCGGGGAGCTGTTTTTT.

This clonotype was counted only a few times. The chain combines TRBV6-5 with TRBJ2-5; D is undetermined. Trimming removed 5 bases from V and 5 bases from J, with 12 bases in between. Germline V lookup: CDR1 MNHEY, CDR2 SVGAGI. There are 13 residues in the CDR3. In nucleotides, the CDR3 is TGTGCCAGCAGTCGGACCTCATTGGAGACCCAGTACTTC. It encodes CASSRTSLETQYF.

The chain has TRBV20-1 and TRBJ2-2, with D unresolved. The V end was cut by 0 bases, the J end by 4 bases, with 12 bases between. Germline CDR1 and CDR2: DFQATT and SNEGSKA (reference sequence). The CDR3 loop spans 15 amino acids. CDR3 in amino acids: CSARDTKDATGELFF. The DNA for the CDR3 is TGCAGTGCTAGAGATACCAAAGATGCCACCGGGGAGCTGTTTTTT.

The chain carries TRBV30 and TRBJ2-1; D assignment may be TRBD1 or TRBD2 (5 bases each). Germline V gene sequence: CDR1 GTSNPN, CDR2 SVGIG (reference sequence). V was pared by 6 bases and J by 7 bases, with 19 bases between. The CDR3 runs to 14 residues. The CDR3 region is CACTGTAQVNEQFF. CDR3 in DNA: TGTGCCTGCACCGGGACGGCCCAAGTGAATGAGCAGTTCTTC.

This clonotype turned up a few times. This sequence joins TRBV20-1 and TRBJ1-1; no clear D gene. The V gene lost 1 base and the J gene lost 7 bases, with 10 bases spanning the gap. Germline assignment: CDR1 DFQATT and CDR2 SNEGSKA (reference sequence). This CDR3 contains 12 residues. In DNA, the CDR3 is TGCAGTGCTAGAGGGCCGCCCCGTGAAGCTTTCTTT. It is translated as CSARGPPREAFF.

The chain is built from TRBV27 and TRBJ2-1; D unresolved. Germline V CDR1 and CDR2: MNHEY, SMNVEV (reference sequence). Trimming pared 10 bases from V and 9 bases from J, leaving 16 bases between. This CDR3 contains 12 residues. CDR3: CATGRLGSEQFF. CDR3 coding DNA: TGTGCCACCGGTCGACTGGGCTCTGAGCAGTTCTTC.

This clonotype has only a few counts. The CDR3 ends on some other residue instead of the conserved phenylalanine or tryptophan, so this is likely a read error. The chain couples TRBV12-3 or TRBV12-4 to TRBJ1-5, with 7 bases matching TRBD1. Trimming took 4 bases from V and 9 from J; bases not matched to a gene: 9. CDR3 length equals 14 residues. The CDR3 coding sequence is TGTGCCAGCAGTTCACAGGGGAGTGGGAGGCCCCAGCATTAT. Protein product: CASSSQGSGRPQHY.

In this sample, this clonotype turned up many times. The V gene is TRBV29-1, the J gene TRBJ2-7; TRBD2 agrees at 10 bases. Germline assignment: CDR1 SQVTM and CDR2 ANQGSEA. The CDR3 consists of 13 residues. J lost 6 bases, V lost 3 bases, and 5 bases had no gene match. The CDR3 loop is CSVDLAGVSEQYF. As DNA, the CDR3 is TGCAGCGTTGATCTAGCGGGAGTGAGCGAGCAGTACTTC.